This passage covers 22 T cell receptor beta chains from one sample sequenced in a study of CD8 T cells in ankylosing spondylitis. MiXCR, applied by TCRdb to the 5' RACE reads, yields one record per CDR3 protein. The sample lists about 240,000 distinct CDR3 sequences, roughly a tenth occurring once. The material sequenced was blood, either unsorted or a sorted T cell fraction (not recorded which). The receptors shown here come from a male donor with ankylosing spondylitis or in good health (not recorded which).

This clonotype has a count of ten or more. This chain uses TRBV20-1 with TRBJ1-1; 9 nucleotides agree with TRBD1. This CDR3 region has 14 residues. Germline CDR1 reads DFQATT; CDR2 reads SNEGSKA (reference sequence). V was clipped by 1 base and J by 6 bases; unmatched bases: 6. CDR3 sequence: CSARGDRGYPEAFF. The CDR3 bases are TGCAGTGCTAGAGGAGACAGGGGGTACCCTGAAGCTTTCTTT.

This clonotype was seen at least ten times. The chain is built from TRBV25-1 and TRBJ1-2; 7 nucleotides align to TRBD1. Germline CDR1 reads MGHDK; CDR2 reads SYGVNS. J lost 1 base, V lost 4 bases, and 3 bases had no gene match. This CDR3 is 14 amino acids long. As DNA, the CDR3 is TGTGCCAGCAGTGGGACAGGAAATAACTATGGCTACACCTTC. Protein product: CASSGTGNNYGYTF.

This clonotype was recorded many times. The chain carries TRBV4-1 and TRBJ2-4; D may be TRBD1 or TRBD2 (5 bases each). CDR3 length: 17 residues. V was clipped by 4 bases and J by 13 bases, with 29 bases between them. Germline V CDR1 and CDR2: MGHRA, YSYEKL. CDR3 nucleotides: TGCGCCAGCAGCCTCGGACCCGGGACCGTCTTCGCCCGGGTGCAGTACTTC. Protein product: CASSLGPGTVFARVQYF.

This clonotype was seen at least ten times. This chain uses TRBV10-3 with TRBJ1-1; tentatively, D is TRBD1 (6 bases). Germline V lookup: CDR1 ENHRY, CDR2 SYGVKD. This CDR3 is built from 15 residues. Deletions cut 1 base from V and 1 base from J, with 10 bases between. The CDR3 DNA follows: TGTGCCATCAGTGAGTGGCAGGGGAGGAACACTGAAGCTTTCTTT. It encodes CAISEWQGRNTEAFF.

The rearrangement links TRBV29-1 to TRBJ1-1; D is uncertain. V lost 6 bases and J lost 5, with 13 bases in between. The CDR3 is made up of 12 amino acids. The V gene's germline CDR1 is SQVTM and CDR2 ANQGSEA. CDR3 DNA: TGCAGCGTAGCCCTCGGGGTGACTGAAGCTTTCTTT. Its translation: CSVALGVTEAFF.

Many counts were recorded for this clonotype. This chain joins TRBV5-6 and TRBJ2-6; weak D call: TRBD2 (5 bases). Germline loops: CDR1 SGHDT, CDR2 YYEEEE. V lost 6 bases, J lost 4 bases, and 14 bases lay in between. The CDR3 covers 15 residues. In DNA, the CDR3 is TGTGCCAGCACCCTAGGGCCGGGAGGGGCCAACGTCCTGACTTTC. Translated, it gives CASTLGPGGANVLTF.

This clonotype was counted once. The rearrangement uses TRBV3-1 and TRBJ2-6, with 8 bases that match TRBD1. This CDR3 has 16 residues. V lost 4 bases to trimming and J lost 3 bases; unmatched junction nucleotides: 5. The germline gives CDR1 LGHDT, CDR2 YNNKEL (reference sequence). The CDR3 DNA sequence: TGTGCCAGCAGCCCCTGGACAGGGTTTGGGGCCAACGTCCTGACTTTC. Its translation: CASSPWTGFGANVLTF.

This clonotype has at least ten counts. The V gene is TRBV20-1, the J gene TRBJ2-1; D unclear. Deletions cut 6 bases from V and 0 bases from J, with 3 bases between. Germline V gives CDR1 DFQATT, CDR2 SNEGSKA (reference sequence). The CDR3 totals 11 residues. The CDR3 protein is CSAVSYNEQFF. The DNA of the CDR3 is TGCAGTGCCGTCTCCTACAATGAGCAGTTCTTC.

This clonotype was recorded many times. The CDR3 protein is CASSLGGGSSYEQYF. The CDR3 DNA reads as TGTGCCAGCAGTTTGGGGGGTGGGTCGTCCTACGAGCAGTACTTC. The chain links TRBV7-6 to TRBJ2-7; tentative D call: TRBD2 (6 bases). V lost 6 bases and J lost 1, with 16 bases in between. Germline assignment: CDR1 SGHVS and CDR2 FNYEAQ. The CDR3 covers 15 residues. The full variable domain, rest sourced from reference TRBV7-6 and TRBJ2-7, is GAGVSQSPRYKVTKRGQDVALRCDPISGHVSLYWYRQALGQGPEFLTYFNYEAQQDKSGLPNDRFSAERPEGSISTLTIQRTEQRDSAMYRCASSLGGGSSYEQYFGPGTRLTVT.

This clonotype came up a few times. The CDR3 coding sequence is TGTGCCAGCAGCCATACCCCGACTAGCGGGTGTCACAATGAGCAGTTCTTC. Protein product: CASSHTPTSGCHNEQFF. This chain links TRBV7-7 with TRBJ2-1; 10 bases are shared with TRBD2. Germline V CDR1 and CDR2: SSHAT, FNYEAQ (reference sequence). This CDR3 contains 17 residues. The J segment lost 5 bases and the V segment lost 5 bases, leaving 12 bases of the junction unmatched.

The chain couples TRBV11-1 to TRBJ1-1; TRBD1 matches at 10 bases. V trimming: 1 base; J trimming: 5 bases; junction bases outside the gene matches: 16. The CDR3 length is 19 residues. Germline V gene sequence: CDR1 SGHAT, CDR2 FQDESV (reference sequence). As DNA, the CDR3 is TGTGCCAGCAGCTTAGGTGTTTGGGGGACAGGGGAGGAGGCGACTGAAGCTTTCTTT. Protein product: CASSLGVWGTGEEATEAFF.

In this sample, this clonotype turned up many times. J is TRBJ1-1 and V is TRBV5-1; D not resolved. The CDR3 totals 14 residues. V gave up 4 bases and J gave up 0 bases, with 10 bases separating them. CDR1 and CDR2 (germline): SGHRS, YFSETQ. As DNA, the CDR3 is TGCGCCAGCAGCCCGGCGGTTGTGAACACTGAAGCTTTCTTT. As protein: CASSPAVVNTEAFF.

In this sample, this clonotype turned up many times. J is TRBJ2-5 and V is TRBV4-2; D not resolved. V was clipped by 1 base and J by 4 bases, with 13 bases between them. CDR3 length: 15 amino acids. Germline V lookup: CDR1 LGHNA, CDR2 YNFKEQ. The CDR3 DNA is TGTGCCAGCAGCCAAGCGGAGCGAGGAGCAGAGACCCAGTACTTC. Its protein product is CASSQAERGAETQYF.

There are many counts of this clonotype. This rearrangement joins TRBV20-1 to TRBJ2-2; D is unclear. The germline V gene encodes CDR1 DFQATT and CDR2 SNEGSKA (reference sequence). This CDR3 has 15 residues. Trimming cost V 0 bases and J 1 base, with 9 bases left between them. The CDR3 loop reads CSARDLGKNTGELFF. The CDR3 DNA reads TGCAGTGCTAGAGATTTGGGCAAGAACACCGGGGAGCTGTTTTTT.

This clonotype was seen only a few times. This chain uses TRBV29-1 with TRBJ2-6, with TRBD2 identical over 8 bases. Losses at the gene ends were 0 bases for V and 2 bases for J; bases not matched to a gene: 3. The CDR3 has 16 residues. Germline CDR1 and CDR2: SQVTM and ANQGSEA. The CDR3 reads CSVEDRGGAGANVLTF. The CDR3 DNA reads TGCAGCGTTGAAGATCGGGGGGGAGCTGGGGCCAACGTCCTGACTTTC. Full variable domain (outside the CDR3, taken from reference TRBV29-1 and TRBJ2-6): SAVISQKPSRDICQRGTSLTIQCQVDSQVTMMFWYRQQPGQSLTLIATANQGSEATYESGFVIDKFPISRPNLTFSTLTVSNMSPEDSSIYLCSVEDRGGAGANVLTFGAGSRLTVL.

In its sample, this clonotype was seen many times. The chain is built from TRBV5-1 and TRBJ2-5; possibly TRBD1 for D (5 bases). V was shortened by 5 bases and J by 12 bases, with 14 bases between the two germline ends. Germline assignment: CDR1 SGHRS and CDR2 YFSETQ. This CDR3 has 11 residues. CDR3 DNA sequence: TGCGCCAGCAGAGGTCAGGGCCCGGAGTACTTC. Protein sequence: CASRGQGPEYF.

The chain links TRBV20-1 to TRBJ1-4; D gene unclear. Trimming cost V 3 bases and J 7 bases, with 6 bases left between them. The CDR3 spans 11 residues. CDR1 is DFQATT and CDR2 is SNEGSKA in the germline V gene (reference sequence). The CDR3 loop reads CSASLTEKLFF. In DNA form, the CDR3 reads TGCAGTGCTAGTCTAACTGAAAAACTGTTTTTT.

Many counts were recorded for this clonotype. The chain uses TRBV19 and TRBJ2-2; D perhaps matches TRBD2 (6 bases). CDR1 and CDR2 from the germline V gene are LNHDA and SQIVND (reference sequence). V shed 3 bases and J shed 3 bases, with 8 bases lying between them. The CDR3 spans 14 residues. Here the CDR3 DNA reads TGTGCCAGTAGTATGGGACTGGACACCGGGGAGCTGTTTTTT. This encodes CASSMGLDTGELFF.

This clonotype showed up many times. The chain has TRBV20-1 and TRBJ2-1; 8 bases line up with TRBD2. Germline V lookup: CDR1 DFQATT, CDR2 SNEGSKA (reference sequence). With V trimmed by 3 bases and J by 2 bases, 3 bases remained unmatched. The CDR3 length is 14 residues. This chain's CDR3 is CSARSGSPYNEQFF. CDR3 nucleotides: TGCAGTGCTAGGAGCGGGAGCCCCTACAATGAGCAGTTCTTC.

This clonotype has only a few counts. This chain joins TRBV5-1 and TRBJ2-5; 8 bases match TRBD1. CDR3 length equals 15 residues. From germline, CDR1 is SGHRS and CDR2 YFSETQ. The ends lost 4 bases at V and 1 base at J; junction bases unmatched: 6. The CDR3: CASSPGGGFQETQYF. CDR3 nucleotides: TGCGCCAGCAGCCCAGGGGGCGGTTTCCAAGAGACCCAGTACTTC.

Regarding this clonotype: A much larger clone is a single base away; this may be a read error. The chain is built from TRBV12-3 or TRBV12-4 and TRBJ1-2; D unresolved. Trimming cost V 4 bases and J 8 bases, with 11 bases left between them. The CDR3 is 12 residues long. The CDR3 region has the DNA TGTGCCAGCAGTTGTGGTGGAGGCGGCTACACCTTC. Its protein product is CASSCGGGGYTF.

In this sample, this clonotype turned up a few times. DNA for the CDR3: TGTGCCAGCAGCCAAGAGATCCAGACTTCACCCCTCCACTTT. Protein sequence: CASSQEIQTSPLHF. This chain uses TRBV3-1 with TRBJ1-6; no reliable D call. Germline V lookup: CDR1 LGHDT, CDR2 YNNKEL (reference sequence). CDR3 length equals 14 residues. The germline V and J ends were trimmed by 0 bases and 9 bases, with 9 bases remaining between them.